This TCR beta chain comes out of a study of T cells in narcolepsy. The assay was immunoSEQ multiplex PCR, and TCRdb's table has in-frame clones only and misses some. The sample has about 35,000 clones; 70% to 85% are singletons. CDR1 LNHNV and CDR2 YYDKDF come from the germline V gene (reference sequence). V was clipped by 4 bases and J by 4 bases; unmatched bases: 6. The CDR3 extends over 15 amino acids. The chain combines TRBV15 with TRBJ2-7; 11 nucleotides line up with TRBD1. This receptor was obtained from a human donor in good health. Source material: memory (CD45RA-) CD4+ T cells from blood. DNA for the CDR3: TGTGCCACCAGCAAAGGGGGACAGGGGGGTTACGAGCAGTACTTC. Protein: CATSKGGQGGYEQYF.